Listed below are T cell receptor beta chains from one sample, sequenced in a study of blood T cell repertoires in COVID-19. Using immunoSEQ multiplex PCR, the repertoire was profiled, and TCRdb retains in-frame clones only, with some absent. The table lists about 320,000 clones, 70% to 90% of them singletons, with approximately 5.2% in the top ten. Sequenced input: PBMCs or T cells enriched from blood (not recorded which). These receptors all come from a woman aged 25 to 39 who had recovered from COVID-19. Both conserved end residues are part of each CDR3. The D gene is left open where the match is weak. Clone size, where shown, is once, few, many, or a class for clones that have expanded.

size	D	V	J	DNA	CDR3
few	NA	TRBV12-5	TRBJ1-6	TGTGCTAGTGGTTTTCACAGGGAATCACCCCTCCACTTT	CASGFHRESPLHF
NA	NA	TRBV19	TRBJ1-4	TGTGCCAGTAGTACCCTGGGGGGACTGAATGAAAAACTGTTTTTT	CASSTLGGLNEKLFF
NA	NA	TRBV30	TRBJ1-1	TGTGCCTGGAGGGGGGGAGACCGTGAAGCTTTCTTT	CAWRGGDREAFF
NA	NA	TRBV7-9	TRBJ2-5	TGTGCCAGCAGCTTAGCGACCAGACAGCAAGAGACCCAGTACTTC	CASSLATRQQETQYF
once	NA	TRBV5-1	TRBJ1-2	TGCGCCAGCAGCCCAGACATGAACTATGGCTACACCTTC	CASSPDMNYGYTF
NA	NA	TRBV19	TRBJ1-3	TGTGCCAGTAGTAAGACCCGCGGGAATTCTGGAAACACCATATATTTT	CASSKTRGNSGNTIYF
NA	NA	TRBV9	TRBJ2-1	TGTGCCAGCAGCGAGTCGGTGGGGGGTGTTGAGCAGTTCTTC	CASSESVGGVEQFF
NA	NA	TRBV12-3/TRBV12-4	TRBJ1-2	TGTGCCAGCAGTCAGACAGACTATGGCTACACCTTC	CASSQTDYGYTF
NA	NA	TRBV6-5	TRBJ1-5	TGTGCCAGCAGTTACGGACAGCATCAGCCCCAGCATTTT	CASSYGQHQPQHF
NA	NA	TRBV7-3	TRBJ1-3	TGTGCCAGCAGCTCGGACAGTGGAAACACCATATATTTT	CASSSDSGNTIYF
NA	NA	TRBV27	TRBJ1-2	TGTGCCAGCAGTTCGGGAGGAACGGGCTACACCTTC	CASSSGGTGYTF
NA	NA	TRBV5-1	TRBJ2-5	TGCGCCAGCAGTTTAGATCGCCGGGAGACCCAGTACTTC	CASSLDRRETQYF
NA	TRBD1	TRBV7-8	TRBJ1-1	TGTGCCAGCACCCAACAGGGGGCAATTTGGGGAAACACTGAAGCTTTCTTT	CASTQQGAIWGNTEAFF
NA	NA	TRBV20-1	TRBJ2-2	TGCAGTGCTAGTGTTAGGGGTCGGGAGCTGTTTTTT	CSASVRGRELFF
NA	NA	TRBV13	TRBJ2-2	TGTGCCAGCAGCTTTCGGGTTGGCGGGGAGCTGTTTTTT	CASSFRVGGELFF
NA	TRBD1	TRBV30	TRBJ2-7	TGTGCCTGGAGTCCCCTGACAGGGGCCTCCGAGCAGTACTTC	CAWSPLTGASEQYF
NA	NA	TRBV19	TRBJ1-1	TGTGCCAGTAGTATACAGGGTACGATTAACACTGAAGCTTTCTTT	CASSIQGTINTEAFF
NA	TRBD2	TRBV5-4	TRBJ2-7	TGTGCCAGCAGCCGGGAGCGGGAACGTCCCTACGAGCAGTACTTC	CASSRERERPYEQYF
NA	TRBD1	TRBV6-2/TRBV6-3	TRBJ1-4	TGTGCCAGCAGTTACGGGACAGGTGTTAATGAAAAACTGTTTTTT	CASSYGTGVNEKLFF
NA	NA	TRBV5-1	TRBJ2-2	TGCGCCAGCAGCTTGCTGGCGGGTGCGAACACCGGGGAGCTGTTTTTT	CASSLLAGANTGELFF
NA	NA	TRBV18	TRBJ1-1	TGTGCCAGCTCACCACGAGAAGGGAAACGGGGCACTGAAGCTTTCTTT	CASSPREGKRGTEAFF
NA	TRBD1	TRBV11-2	TRBJ2-5	TGTGCCAGCAGCTCTGGGGACAGGGCTGGGGAGACCCAGTACTTC	CASSSGDRAGETQYF
NA	TRBD1	TRBV5-6	TRBJ2-7	TGTGCCAGCAGCCTGATGGGACAGTCCTACGAGCAGTACTTC	CASSLMGQSYEQYF
NA	NA	TRBV5-5	TRBJ1-1	TGTGCCAGCAGCTTTTTATACAGGGCCACTGAAGCTTTCTTT	CASSFLYRATEAFF
NA	TRBD1	TRBV2	TRBJ1-2	TGTGCCAGCAGAGGGGACAGCAACTATGGCTACACCTTC	CASRGDSNYGYTF
NA	TRBD1	TRBV19	TRBJ1-2	TGTGCCACTTCTCCGGGACAGCCGGGCTATGGCTACACCTTC	CATSPGQPGYGYTF